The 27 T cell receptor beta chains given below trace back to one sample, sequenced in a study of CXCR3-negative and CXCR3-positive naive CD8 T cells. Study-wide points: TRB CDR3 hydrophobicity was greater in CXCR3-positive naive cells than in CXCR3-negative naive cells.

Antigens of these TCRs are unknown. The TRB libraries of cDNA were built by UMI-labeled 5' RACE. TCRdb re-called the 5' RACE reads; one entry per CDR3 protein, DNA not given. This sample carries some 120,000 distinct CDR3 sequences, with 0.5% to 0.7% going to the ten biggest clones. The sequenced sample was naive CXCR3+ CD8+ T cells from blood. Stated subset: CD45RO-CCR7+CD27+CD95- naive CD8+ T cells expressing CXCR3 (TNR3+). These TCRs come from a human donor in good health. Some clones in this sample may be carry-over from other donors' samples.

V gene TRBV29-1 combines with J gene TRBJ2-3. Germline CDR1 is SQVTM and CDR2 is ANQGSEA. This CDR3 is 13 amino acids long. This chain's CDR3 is CSVVTGSTDTQYF.

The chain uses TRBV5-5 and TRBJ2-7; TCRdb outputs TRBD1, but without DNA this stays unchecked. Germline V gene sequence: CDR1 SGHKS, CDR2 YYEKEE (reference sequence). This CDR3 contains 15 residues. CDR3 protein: CASSLRPGTDYEQYF. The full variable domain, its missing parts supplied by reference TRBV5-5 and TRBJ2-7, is DAGVTQSPTHLIKTRGQQVTLRCSPISGHKSVSWYQQVLGQGPQFIFQYYEKEERGRGNFPDRFSARQFPNYSSELNVNALLLGDSALYLCASSLRPGTDYEQYFGPGTRLTVT.

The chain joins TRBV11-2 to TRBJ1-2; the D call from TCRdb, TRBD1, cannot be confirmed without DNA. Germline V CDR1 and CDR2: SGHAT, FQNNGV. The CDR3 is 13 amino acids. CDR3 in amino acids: CASHNWGDYGYTF.

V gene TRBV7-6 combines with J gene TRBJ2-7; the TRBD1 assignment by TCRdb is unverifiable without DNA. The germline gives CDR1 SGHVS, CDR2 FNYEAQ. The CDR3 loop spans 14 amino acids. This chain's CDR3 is CASSPRGQGIEQYF.

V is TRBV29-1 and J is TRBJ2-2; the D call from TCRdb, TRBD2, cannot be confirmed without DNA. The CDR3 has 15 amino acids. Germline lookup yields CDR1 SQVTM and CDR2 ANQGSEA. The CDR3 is CSVERAGDETGELFF.

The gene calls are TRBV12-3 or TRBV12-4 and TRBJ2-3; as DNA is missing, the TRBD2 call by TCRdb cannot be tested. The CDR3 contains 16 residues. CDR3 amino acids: CASRLLAGQSTDTQYF.

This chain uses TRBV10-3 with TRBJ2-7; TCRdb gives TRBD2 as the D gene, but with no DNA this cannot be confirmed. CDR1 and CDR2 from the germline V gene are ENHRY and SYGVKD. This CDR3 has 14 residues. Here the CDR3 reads CAIGLAGRTYEQYF.

This CDR3 reads CASSLTSSYNEQFF. J is TRBJ2-1 and V is TRBV27; the TCRdb call, TRBD2, lacks DNA for checking. CDR1 is MNHEY and CDR2 is SMNVEV in the germline V gene (reference sequence). There are 14 residues in the CDR3.

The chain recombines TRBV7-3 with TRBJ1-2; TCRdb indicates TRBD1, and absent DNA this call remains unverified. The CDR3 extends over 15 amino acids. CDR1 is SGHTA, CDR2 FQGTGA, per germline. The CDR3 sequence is CAGSLMGDSNYGYTF.

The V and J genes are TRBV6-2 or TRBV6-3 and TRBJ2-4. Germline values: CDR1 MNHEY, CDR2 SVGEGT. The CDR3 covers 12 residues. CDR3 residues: CASSTLGNIQYF.

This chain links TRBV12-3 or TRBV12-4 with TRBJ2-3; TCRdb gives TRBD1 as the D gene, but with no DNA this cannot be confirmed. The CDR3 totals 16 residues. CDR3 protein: CASSSVRETQRDTQYF.

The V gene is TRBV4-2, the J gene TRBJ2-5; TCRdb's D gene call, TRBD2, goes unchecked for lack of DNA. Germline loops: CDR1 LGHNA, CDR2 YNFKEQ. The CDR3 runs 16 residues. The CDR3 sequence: CASSHARTSGQETQYF.

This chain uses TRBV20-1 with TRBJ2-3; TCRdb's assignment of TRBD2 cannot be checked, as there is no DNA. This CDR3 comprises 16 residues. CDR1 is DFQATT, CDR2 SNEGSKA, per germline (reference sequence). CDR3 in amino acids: CSARGSTSGSTDTQYF.

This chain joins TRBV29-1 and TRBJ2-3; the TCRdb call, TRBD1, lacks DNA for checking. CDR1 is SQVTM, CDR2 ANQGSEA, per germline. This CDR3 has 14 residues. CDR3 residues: CSVVGTRVADTQYF.

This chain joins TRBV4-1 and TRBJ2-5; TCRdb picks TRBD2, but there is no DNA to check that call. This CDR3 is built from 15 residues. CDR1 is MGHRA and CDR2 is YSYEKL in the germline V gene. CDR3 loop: CASSQMLAGQETQYF.

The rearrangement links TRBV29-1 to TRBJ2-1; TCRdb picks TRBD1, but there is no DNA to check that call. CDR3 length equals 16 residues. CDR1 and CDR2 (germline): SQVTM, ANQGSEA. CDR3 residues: CSVESPDRTSYNEQFF.

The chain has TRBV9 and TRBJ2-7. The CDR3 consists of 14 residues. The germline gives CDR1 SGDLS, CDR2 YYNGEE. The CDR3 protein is CASSGPGGPYEQYF.

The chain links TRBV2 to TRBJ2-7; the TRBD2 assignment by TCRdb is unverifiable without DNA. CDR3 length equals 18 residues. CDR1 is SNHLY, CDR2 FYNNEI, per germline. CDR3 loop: CASTTGLAGDQAFGEQYF.

The CDR3: CAWRWGSGSYEQYF. The V and J genes are TRBV30 and TRBJ2-7. The CDR3 has 14 amino acids. From germline, CDR1 is GTSNPN and CDR2 SVGIG (reference sequence).

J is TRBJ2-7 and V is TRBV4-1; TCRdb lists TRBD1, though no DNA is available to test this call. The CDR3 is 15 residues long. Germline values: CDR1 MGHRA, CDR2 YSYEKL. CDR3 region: CASSQLTDAAYEQYF.

The CDR3 here is CASSVTGETEAFF. The V gene is TRBV12-3 or TRBV12-4, the J gene TRBJ1-1; TCRdb returns TRBD1, unconfirmable since there is no DNA. The CDR3 length is 13 residues.

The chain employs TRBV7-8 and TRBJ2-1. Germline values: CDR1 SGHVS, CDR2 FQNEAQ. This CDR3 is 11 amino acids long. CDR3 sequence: CASSVKNEQFF.

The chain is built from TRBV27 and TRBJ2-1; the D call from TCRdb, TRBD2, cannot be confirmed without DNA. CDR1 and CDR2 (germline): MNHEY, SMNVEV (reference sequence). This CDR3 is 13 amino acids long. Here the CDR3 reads CASSLRGAGEQLF.

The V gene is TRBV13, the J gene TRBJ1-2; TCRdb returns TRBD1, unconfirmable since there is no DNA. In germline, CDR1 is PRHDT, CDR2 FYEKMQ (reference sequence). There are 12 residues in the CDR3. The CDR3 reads CASSLMRDGYTF.

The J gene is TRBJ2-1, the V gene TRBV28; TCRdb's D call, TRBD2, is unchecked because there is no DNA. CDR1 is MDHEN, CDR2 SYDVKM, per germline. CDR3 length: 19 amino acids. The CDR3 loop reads CASSLELAGVTGGRNEQFF.

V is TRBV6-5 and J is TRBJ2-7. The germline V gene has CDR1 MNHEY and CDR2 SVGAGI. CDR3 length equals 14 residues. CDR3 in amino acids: CASSYSSQYYEQYF.

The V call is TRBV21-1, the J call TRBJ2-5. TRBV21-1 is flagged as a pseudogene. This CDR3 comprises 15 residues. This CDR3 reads CASSNRLRWETTQYF.